Below, 4 T cell receptor beta chains from the same sample are listed, as sequenced in a study of a mutant IDH1 vaccine in newly diagnosed glioma (dated by TCRdb to the early 2020s). These receptors lack a known antigen. The library was built by means of the immunoSEQ multiplex PCR assay. Not all clones reach the TCRdb copy of this immuneACCESS table, which keeps in-frame sequences only. Checked studies attribute under half of the gap to unresolved V genes and leave the rest unexplained. The sample yields approximately 60,000 clones; about 74% were counted once. Of the sample, 4.7% is held by the ten largest clones. The time point label here, explained by the study, means: week 35, safety follow-up. Each vaccine dose was 300 ug of a 20-mer mutant IDH1 peptide in Montanide, given subcutaneously with topical imiquimod. This material consisted of PBMCs, taken from a glioma patient whose treatment included an IDH1 peptide vaccine. All receptors derive from a man in his fifties with glioma.

The genes are TRBV25-1 and TRBJ2-1; 13 bases are shared with TRBD2. Trimming cost V 4 bases and J 4 bases; bases outside gene matches: 10. CDR3 size: 18 residues. CDR1 and CDR2 from the germline V gene are MGHDK and SYGVNS. This CDR3 is CASSGIHTGLAGYNEQFF. CDR3 coding DNA: TGTGCCAGCAGTGGTATCCATACGGGACTAGCGGGGTACAATGAGCAGTTCTTC.

This chain connects TRBV9 to TRBJ2-2; D remains ambiguous. CDR3 size: 12 residues. The V end lost 2 bases, the J end lost 8 bases, and 7 bases lay between the germline ends. Germline lookup yields CDR1 SGDLS and CDR2 YYNGEE. The CDR3 region is CASSVGKGELFF. The CDR3 DNA reads as TGTGCCAGCAGCGTCGGCAAAGGGGAGCTGTTTTTT.

The rearrangement links TRBV6-5 to TRBJ2-3; D remains unclear. Germline-derived CDR1 and CDR2 are MNHEY and SVGAGI. Trimming cost V 2 bases and J 0 bases, with 6 bases left between them. This CDR3 comprises 14 residues. The CDR3 region is CASSYILSTDTQYF. The CDR3 nucleotides read TGTGCCAGCAGTTACATCCTTAGCACAGATACGCAGTATTTT.

The sample holds a few counts of this clone. This chain uses TRBV2 with TRBJ2-5; 9 nucleotides line up with TRBD1. Trimming removed 4 bases from V and 2 bases from J; junction bases left unmatched: 14. Germline V CDR1 and CDR2: SNHLY, FYNNEI. The CDR3 covers 18 residues. The CDR3 DNA follows: TGTGCCAGCAGTGGGGGACAACCGGGACAGGGTGCACAAGAGACCCAGTACTTC. Amino acids: CASSGGQPGQGAQETQYF.